This TCR beta chain comes out of a study of T cells in Graves' hyperthyroidism and ophthalmopathy. Study results and limitations: A model using 13 V-J features told ophthalmopathy apart from stable hyperthyroidism. Most expanded thyroid clonotypes above 0.001 also appeared in blood.

Amplification targeted TCR beta CDR3 regions from RNA transcripts. Carried out on the TCR CDR3, a first-round RT-PCR used the HTBI primer set. TCRdb re-called the multiplex PCR reads with MiXCR, one entry per CDR3 protein. This table holds roughly 600,000 distinct CDR3 sequences, roughly 15% found once. A patient was excluded if there was uncontrolled infection, other autoimmune disease, pregnancy or lactation. The study based diagnoses on clinical symptoms, serum thyroxine and TRAb, thyroid ultrasound and orbital computed tomography. Details on this clonotype: No antigen is known for it.

The ends were cut back, 4 bases at V and 6 bases at J, with 15 bases in the middle. From germline, CDR1 is KGHDR and CDR2 SFDVKD. The length of the CDR3 is 15 residues. The sample consisted of blood. V is TRBV24-1 and J is TRBJ1-5; D not certain. The TCR sequence derives from a woman aged 45-59 years with Graves' ophthalmopathy. In nucleotides, the CDR3 is TGTGCCACCAGTGAAGGGAGAGGGAATGGTCAGCCCCAGCATTTT. This translates into CATSEGRGNGQPQHF.